This entry lists 2 T cell receptor beta chains sequenced from one sample in a study of T cells after posttransplantation cyclophosphamide. Clones were sequenced by immunoSEQ multiplex PCR, and TCRdb holds only the in-frame ones, with some missing. The repertoire holds 21,000 or so clones, approximately 98% seen once, with approximately 0.15% in the top ten. Specimen: naive CD8+ T cells sorted from PBMCs. The receptors stem from a man aged 35-49 years in good health, CMV-negative, and a related stem cell transplant donor.

The chain links TRBV6-5 to TRBJ2-2; 7 bases match TRBD1. The CDR3 sequence is 13 residues long. The ends lost 6 bases at V and 7 bases at J; junction bases unmatched: 5. Germline CDR1 is MNHEY and CDR2 is SVGAGI. CDR3 sequence: CASRQGSYGELFF. The CDR3 DNA reads TGTGCCAGCAGACAGGGGTCTTACGGGGAGCTGTTTTTT.

The rearrangement uses TRBV6-1 and TRBJ2-7; 9 bases map to TRBD1. The ends lost 5 bases at V and 2 bases at J; junction bases unmatched: 7. Germline V gene lookup returns CDR1 MNHNS and CDR2 SASEGT. The CDR3 runs to 15 residues. The CDR3 sequence: CASSTRTGEAYEQYF. Written as DNA, the CDR3 is TGTGCCAGCAGTACCAGGACAGGGGAAGCCTACGAGCAGTACTTC.